Shown below are 23 T cell receptor beta chains from a single sample sequenced in a study of cytomegalovirus exposure and HLA in healthy donors. Researchers ran the PCR with 60 Vbeta and 13 Jbeta primers. The table came from immunoSEQ multiplex PCR; TCRdb's copy has only in-frame clones and leaves some out. The table gives roughly 120,000 clones; the top ten clones make up roughly 3.5% of it. Sample: PBMCs. These receptors originate from a man between 18 and 29 years old in good health and CMV-seronegative.

The chain employs TRBV19 and TRBJ2-6; 9 nucleotides align to TRBD1. There are 15 residues in the CDR3. V shed 5 bases, J shed 3 bases, and the junction held 2 bases outside the gene matches. Per germline, CDR1 LNHDA and CDR2 SQIVND (reference sequence). The CDR3: CASSYRGRGANVLTF. CDR3 DNA sequence: TGTGCCAGTAGTTACAGGGGGCGTGGGGCCAACGTCCTGACTTTC.

The chain combines TRBV5-1 with TRBJ2-1; the match to TRBD2 covers 15 bases. Trimming took 2 bases from V and 7 from J; bases not matched to a gene: 7. The germline gives CDR1 SGHRS, CDR2 YFSETQ. This CDR3 is 17 amino acids long. The CDR3 is CASSFGTSGRLRNEQFF. The CDR3 DNA reads TGCGCCAGCAGCTTCGGGACTAGCGGGAGGCTAAGGAATGAGCAGTTCTTC.

This sequence joins TRBV5-1 and TRBJ2-7; TRBD2 might be the D (5 bases). This CDR3 region has 15 residues. Trimming stripped 4 bases from V and 5 bases from J, with 19 bases between. Germline CDR1 SGHRS, CDR2 YFSETQ. CDR3 loop: CASSPESADGNEQYF. The CDR3 nucleotides are TGCGCCAGCAGCCCTGAATCAGCGGATGGAAACGAGCAGTACTTC. The full variable domain, completed using reference TRBV5-1 and TRBJ2-7, is KAGVTQTPRYLIKTRGQQVTLSCSPISGHRSVSWYQQTPGQGLQFLFEYFSETQRNKGNFPGRFSGRQFSNSRSEMNVSTLELGDSALYLCASSPESADGNEQYFGPGTRLTVT.

The rearrangement uses TRBV18 and TRBJ1-5; 10 positions match TRBD1. Germline CDR1 KGHSH, CDR2 LQKENI. Trimming took 4 bases from V and 5 from J; bases not matched to a gene: 5. CDR3 length: 15 amino acids. In DNA form, the CDR3 reads TGTGCCAGCTCACTAGACAGGGGGCTCGATCAGCCCCAGCATTTT. This gives the protein CASSLDRGLDQPQHF.

The chain has TRBV12-5 and TRBJ2-1; a weak D match, TRBD2 (5 bases). V lost 8 bases to trimming and J lost 7 bases, with 9 bases between them. The CDR3 spans 11 residues. Germline CDR1 and CDR2: LGHNT and FRNRAP. The CDR3 DNA reads TGTGCTAGTACAGCGGCTAATGAGCAGTTCTTC. It specifies CASTAANEQFF.

The CDR3 DNA is TGTGCCAGCAGCGGCCGGGACTCAATAGGGGCTTTCTTT. This gives the protein CASSGRDSIGAFF. The V and J genes are TRBV11-2 and TRBJ1-1, with D possibly TRBD1 on 5 matching bases. CDR1 is SGHAT, CDR2 FQNNGV, per germline. The germline V and J ends were trimmed by 5 bases and 11 bases, with 18 bases remaining between them. The CDR3 sequence is 13 residues long. Combining the CDR3 with reference TRBV11-2 and TRBJ1-1 gives the whole variable domain EAGVAQSPRYKIIEKRQSVAFWCNPISGHATLYWYQQILGQGPKLLIQFQNNGVVDDSQLPKDRFSAERLKGVDSTLKIQPAKLEDSAVYLCASSGRDSIGAFFGQGTRLTVV.

V is TRBV7-9 and J is TRBJ1-1; D not resolved. This CDR3 spans 12 amino acids. V was cut by 6 bases and J by 0 bases, with 5 bases left in between. The V gene's germline CDR1 is SEHNR and CDR2 FQNEAQ (reference sequence). The CDR3 DNA follows: TGTGCCAGCAGGCGGATGAACACTGAAGCTTTCTTT. The encoded protein is CASRRMNTEAFF.

The CDR3 sequence: CASSVGGGPGNQPQHF. CDR3 coding DNA: TGTGCCAGCAGCGTAGGAGGGGGACCTGGCAATCAGCCCCAGCATTTT. This sequence joins TRBV9 and TRBJ1-5; weak D call: TRBD1 (6 bases). CDR3 length: 16 residues. Deletions cut 0 bases from V and 2 bases from J, with 12 bases between. The germline gives CDR1 SGDLS, CDR2 YYNGEE.

The chain joins TRBV11-2 to TRBJ2-3; TRBD2 might be the D (7 bases). The V end lost 2 bases, the J end lost 0 bases, and 12 bases lay between the germline ends. CDR3 length: 16 amino acids. Germline loops: CDR1 SGHAT, CDR2 FQNNGV. DNA of the CDR3: TGTGCCAGCAGCTTAATTGGGGGGGCGAGCACAGATACGCAGTATTTT. The encoded protein is CASSLIGGASTDTQYF.

This sequence joins TRBV5-1 and TRBJ1-1; D remains unclear. Trimming stripped 2 bases from V and 4 bases from J, with 9 bases between. From germline, CDR1 is SGHRS and CDR2 YFSETQ. The CDR3 extends over 13 amino acids. This CDR3 is CASSFDGITEAFF. The DNA of the CDR3 is TGCGCCAGCAGCTTTGACGGGATCACTGAAGCTTTCTTT.

The gene calls are TRBV19 and TRBJ1-2, with no clear D. The germline gives CDR1 LNHDA, CDR2 SQIVND (reference sequence). CDR3 size: 15 residues. Trimming shortened V by 5 bases and J by 3 bases, and 16 bases separated the two germline ends. The CDR3 is CASSSGDGRDYGYTF. The CDR3 nucleotides read TGTGCCAGTAGTTCCGGGGATGGGCGGGACTATGGCTACACCTTC.

The chain has TRBV6-5 and TRBJ2-5, with D possibly being TRBD1 (6 bases). The CDR3 totals 15 residues. Looked up from germline, CDR1 is MNHEY and CDR2 is SVGAGI. Trimming shortened V by 2 bases and J by 0 bases, and 10 bases separated the two germline ends. CDR3 sequence: CASSYKTGDQETQYF. For the CDR3, the DNA is TGTGCCAGCAGTTACAAGACAGGAGACCAAGAGACCCAGTACTTC.

V gene TRBV6-1 combines with J gene TRBJ2-1; 7 nucleotides line up with TRBD2. Germline V gene lookup returns CDR1 MNHNS and CDR2 SASEGT. J gave up 6 bases and V 1 base, and 6 bases lay outside the gene matches. The CDR3 sequence is 15 residues long. CDR3 residues: CASSEGAGPSNEQFF. As DNA, the CDR3 is TGTGCCAGCAGTGAAGGAGCGGGGCCCTCCAATGAGCAGTTCTTC.

This chain joins TRBV18 and TRBJ1-3; D possibly corresponds to TRBD1 (6 bases). This CDR3 region has 14 residues. V was cut by 4 bases and J by 3 bases, with 10 bases left in between. Germline assignment: CDR1 KGHSH and CDR2 LQKENI. CDR3 nucleotides: TGTGCCAGCTCACAACAGGGTAGTGGAAACACCATATATTTT. Encoded protein: CASSQQGSGNTIYF.

This chain connects TRBV2 to TRBJ1-1, with a weak D call TRBD1 (5 bases). Germline V gives CDR1 SNHLY, CDR2 FYNNEI. The CDR3 is made up of 12 amino acids. V shed 8 bases and J shed 1 base, with 8 bases lying between them. In DNA, the CDR3 is TGTGCCAGCGAAAGGGGGAACACTGAAGCTTTCTTT. Residues: CASERGNTEAFF.

This rearrangement joins TRBV13 to TRBJ1-4; 8 positions agree with TRBD1. Per the germline V gene, CDR1 is PRHDT and CDR2 is FYEKMQ (reference sequence). Unmatched junction bases numbered 5, after V lost 10 bases and J lost 4 bases. The CDR3 is 13 amino acids. The DNA for the CDR3 is TGTGCCACCCGACAGGGGAATAATGAAAAACTGTTTTTT. Protein sequence: CATRQGNNEKLFF.

A remark on this clone: An end of the junction differs from the germline gene, which may be a read error. This chain links TRBV4-1 with TRBJ2-7, with D maybe TRBD2 (5 bases). This CDR3 has 16 residues. Looked up from germline, CDR1 is MGHRA and CDR2 is YSYEKL. CDR3 protein: CASSQEFGSQSGALSF. CDR3 DNA sequence: TGCGCCAGCAGCCAAGAATTTGGGAGCCAAAGTGGAGCCTTAAGCTTC.

CDR3 sequence reads: CASRSSQETQYF. CDR3 sequence (DNA): TGTGCCAGCCGAAGTAGTCAAGAGACCCAGTACTTC. The chain is built from TRBV2 and TRBJ2-5; D unresolved. V lost 8 bases, J lost 2 bases, and 9 bases lay in between. From germline, CDR1 is SNHLY and CDR2 FYNNEI. The CDR3 has 12 residues.

This chain connects TRBV6-5 to TRBJ2-7; 7 bases are a match to TRBD1. Trimming cost V 2 bases and J 0 bases; bases outside gene matches: 7. The CDR3 contains 16 residues. In germline, CDR1 is MNHEY, CDR2 SVGAGI. CDR3 sequence: CASSYGPDRSSYEQYF. CDR3 nucleotides: TGTGCCAGCAGTTACGGTCCGGACAGGTCCTCCTACGAGCAGTACTTC.

This chain's CDR3 is CASSPQGEIGAFF. In nucleotides, the CDR3 is TGTGCCAGCAGTCCACAGGGGGAGATAGGAGCTTTCTTT. This chain links TRBV25-1 with TRBJ1-1, with 8 nucleotides matching TRBD1. The J segment lost 10 bases and the V segment lost 5 bases, leaving 9 bases of the junction unmatched. Germline V gives CDR1 MGHDK, CDR2 SYGVNS. This CDR3 is 13 amino acids long.

This rearrangement joins TRBV30 to TRBJ1-2; D remains unclear. The CDR3 is made up of 13 amino acids. CDR1 is GTSNPN and CDR2 is SVGIG in the germline V gene (reference sequence). Trimming removed 1 base at V and 6 bases at J, with 12 bases between. CDR3 nucleotides: TGTGCCTGGAGTGGACTAATTGGAAATGGCTACACCTTC. This sequence encodes CAWSGLIGNGYTF.

The CDR3 DNA sequence: TGTGCCAGCAGCGGTGCAAGAACGCCCATCGGCGAGCAGTACTTC. This gives the protein CASSGARTPIGEQYF. V and J are TRBV9 and TRBJ2-7; D uncertain. The germline V gene encodes CDR1 SGDLS and CDR2 YYNGEE. Between the trimmed V and J ends, which lost 3 bases and 6 bases, there was a span of 19 bases. The CDR3 is 15 amino acids.

The chain links TRBV9 to TRBJ1-6, with TRBD1 as a possible D gene (6 bases). V lost 2 bases, J lost 6 bases, and 9 bases lay in between. In germline, CDR1 is SGDLS, CDR2 YYNGEE. CDR3 length: 14 amino acids. CDR3 amino acids: CASSVMDSNSPLHF. The DNA of the CDR3 is TGTGCCAGCAGCGTTATGGACAGTAATTCACCCCTCCACTTT.